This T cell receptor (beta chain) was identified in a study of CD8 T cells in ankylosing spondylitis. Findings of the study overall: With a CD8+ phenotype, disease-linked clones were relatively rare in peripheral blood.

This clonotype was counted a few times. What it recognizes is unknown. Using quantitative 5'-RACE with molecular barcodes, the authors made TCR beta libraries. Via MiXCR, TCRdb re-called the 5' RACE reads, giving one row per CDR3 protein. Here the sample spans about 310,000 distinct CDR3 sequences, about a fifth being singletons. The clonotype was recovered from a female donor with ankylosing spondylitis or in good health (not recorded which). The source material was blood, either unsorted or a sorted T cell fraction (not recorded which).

CDR3 amino acids: CASSLEGAISPLHF. The CDR3 DNA is TGTGCCAGCAGCTTGGAGGGGGCCATTTCACCCCTCCACTTT. The chain combines TRBV5-5 with TRBJ1-6; 7 bases map to TRBD1. The CDR3 totals 14 residues. With 0 bases clipped from V and 9 bases from J, the junction kept 3 bases outside the gene matches. The germline V gene has CDR1 SGHKS and CDR2 YYEKEE (reference sequence).